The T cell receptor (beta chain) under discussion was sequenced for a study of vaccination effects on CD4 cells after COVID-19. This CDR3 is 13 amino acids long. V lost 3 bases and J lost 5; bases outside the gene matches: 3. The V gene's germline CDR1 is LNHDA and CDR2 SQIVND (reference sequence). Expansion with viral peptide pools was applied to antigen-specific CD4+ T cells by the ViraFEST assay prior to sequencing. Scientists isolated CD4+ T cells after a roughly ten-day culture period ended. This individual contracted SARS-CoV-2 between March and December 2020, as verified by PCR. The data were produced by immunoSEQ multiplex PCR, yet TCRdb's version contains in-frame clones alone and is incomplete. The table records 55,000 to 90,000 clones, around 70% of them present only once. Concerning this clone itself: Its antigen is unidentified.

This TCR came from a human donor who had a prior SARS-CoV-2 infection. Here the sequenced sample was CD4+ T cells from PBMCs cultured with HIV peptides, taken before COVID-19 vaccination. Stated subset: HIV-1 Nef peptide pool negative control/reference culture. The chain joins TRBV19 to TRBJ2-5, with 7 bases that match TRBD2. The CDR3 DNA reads TGTGCCAGTAGTATTAGGGAGGGGGAGACCCAGTACTTC. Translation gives CASSIREGETQYF.